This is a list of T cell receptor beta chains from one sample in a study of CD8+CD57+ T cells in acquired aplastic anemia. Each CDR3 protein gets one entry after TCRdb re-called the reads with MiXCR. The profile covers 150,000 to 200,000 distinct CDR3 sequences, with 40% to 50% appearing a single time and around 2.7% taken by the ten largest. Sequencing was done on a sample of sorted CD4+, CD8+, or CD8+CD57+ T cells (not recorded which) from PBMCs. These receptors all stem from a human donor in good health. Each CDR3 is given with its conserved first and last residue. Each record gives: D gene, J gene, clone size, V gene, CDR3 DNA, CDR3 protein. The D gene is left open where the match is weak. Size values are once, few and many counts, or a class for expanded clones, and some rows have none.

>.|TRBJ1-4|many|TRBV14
TGTGCCAGCAGCCATTACCGGACAACTAATGAAAAACTGTTTTTT
CASSHYRTTNEKLFF
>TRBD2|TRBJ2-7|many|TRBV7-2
TGTGCCAGCAGCTTAGGGACTAGCAACTACGAGCAGTACTTC
CASSLGTSNYEQYF
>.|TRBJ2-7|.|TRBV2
TGTGCCAGCAGTGAAGCGGCGGCGGGCTCCTACGAGCAGTACTTC
CASSEAAAGSYEQYF
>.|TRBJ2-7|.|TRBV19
TGTGCCAGTAGTAATGGCGGGACGATCTACGAGCAGTACTTC
CASSNGGTIYEQYF
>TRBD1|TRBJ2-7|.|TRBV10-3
TGTGCCATCAGTAGGGACAGCCCCTACGAGCAGTACTTC
CAISRDSPYEQYF
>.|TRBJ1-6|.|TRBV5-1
TGCGCCAACAGCTTGGAGGGCAGTTTCTCACCCCCCCACTTT
CANSLEGSFSPPHF
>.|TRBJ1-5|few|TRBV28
TGTGCCAGCAGCCATCGGAATAGCAATCAGCCCCAGCATTTT
CASSHRNSNQPQHF
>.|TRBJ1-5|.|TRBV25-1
TGTGCCAGCGCGGGGATTAATCAGCCCCAGCATTTT
CASAGINQPQHF
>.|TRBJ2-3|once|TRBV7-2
TGTGCCAGCAGCTTGCTTCTTCGCACAGATACGCAGTATTTT
CASSLLLRTDTQYF
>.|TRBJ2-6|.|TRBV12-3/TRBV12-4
TGTGCCAGCAGTTTATTTCCAGGGATCCCCACTGCTGGGGCCAACGTCCTGACTTTC
CASSLFPGIPTAGANVLTF
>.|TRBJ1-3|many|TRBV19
TGTGCCAGTACCCTGGACGGGCGGCTGAGCTCTGGAAACACCATATATTTT
CASTLDGRLSSGNTIYF
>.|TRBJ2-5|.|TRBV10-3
TGTGCCATCAGGGAGGGAACCCAAGAGACCCAGTACTTC
CAIREGTQETQYF
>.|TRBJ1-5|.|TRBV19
TGTGCCAGTAGTATCCAGGACCTATATCAGCCCCAGCATTTT
CASSIQDLYQPQHF
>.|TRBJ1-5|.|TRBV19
TGTGCCAGTACCATCTTCGGGAGCGCTAATCAGCCCCAGCATTTT
CASTIFGSANQPQHF
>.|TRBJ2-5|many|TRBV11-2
TGTGCCAGCAGCTTAGGGGGGTTTGAGACCCAGTACTTC
CASSLGGFETQYF
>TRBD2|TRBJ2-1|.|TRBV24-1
TGTGCCACCAGATCAGGAAGGGACTACCTCAATGAGCAGTTCTTC
CATRSGRDYLNEQFF
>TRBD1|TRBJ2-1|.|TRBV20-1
TGCAGTGCTACTGGTTCAGGGGGCAATGAGCAGTTCTTC
CSATGSGGNEQFF